This T cell receptor beta chain was sequenced in a study of T-cell reconstitution after alpha-beta-depleted transplantation in children. General study results and limits: One year after transplant, T-cell counts and diversity came mostly from newly produced T cells. Recipient T cells and thymic progenitors that survived were the source of the high TCRbeta diversity seen at day 60 in some patients. There were reportedly several hundred expanded graft clones from which alpha-beta T cells came about two months after transplant.

V was clipped by 3 bases and J by 0 bases, with 15 bases between them. The CDR3 is 16 amino acids. Germline V gene lookup returns CDR1 DFQATT and CDR2 SNEGSKA (reference sequence). Unique molecular identifiers tagged the TCRbeta library. A single record per CDR3 protein comes from TCRdb applying MiXCR to the PCR reads. This sample has roughly 100,000 distinct CDR3 sequences, with around 7% found just once. At least ten counts were recorded for this clonotype. As yet, its antigen is unknown. The source was PBMCs, collected before TCRalphabeta/CD19-depleted stem cell transplant. This clonotype originated in a boy under 10 years old with acute lymphoblastic leukemia, due to receive a stem cell transplant. V is TRBV20-1 and J is TRBJ1-5, with unresolved D. CDR3 nucleotide sequence: TGCAGTGCTAGTCCCTCAGCGGGGAATAGCAATCAGCCCCAGCATTTT. Residues: CSASPSAGNSNQPQHF.